The source of this T cell receptor (beta chain) is a study of CD8+ T cells in alopecia areata. Turning to the study itself: It was oral tofacitinib, at 5 to 10 mg twice daily, that treated patients received.

This CDR3 is 12 amino acids long. The germline CDR1 and CDR2 sequences are SNHLY and FYNNEI. Trimming took off 0 bases at V and 5 bases at J, with 5 bases between the two ends. Notes on this clone: Antigen: not known.

Isolated RNA was reverse transcribed into cDNA used as the sequencing template. Profiled with immunoSEQ multiplex PCR; TCRdb holds only in-frame clones, not every one. The sample lists about 180,000 clones; just over 65% were seen once. Study results and limitations: Lesional scalp exceeded normal scalp in clonality, especially in alopecia totalis/universalis. Scalp samples also yield sequences from resident alphabeta T cells of normal skin.

The sample was CD8+ T cells sorted from blood, taken at week 0. This chain links TRBV2 with TRBJ2-7; D ambiguous. The receptor comes from a human donor with alopecia areata. The DNA for the CDR3 is TGTGCCAGCAGTGAAGCCACCCACGAGCAGTACTTC. Translation: CASSEATHEQYF.